This TCR beta chain was recorded in a study of cytotoxic CD8 clonotypes in ibrutinib-treated CLL. Overall study findings and caveats: Public clonotypes, an uncommon group, contracted or remained stable on treatment. Investigators sampled sustained-remission and progressing patients at differing times. Elevated clonality accompanied ibrutinib response, with a return toward baseline values at progression.

This CDR3 contains 12 residues. Trimming took off 3 bases at V and 4 bases at J, with 7 bases between the two ends. Germline V gene data show CDR1 as SGHAT and CDR2 as FQNNGV. Genomic DNA (around 2 micrograms) was obtained from cryopreserved PBMCs for construction of TCR beta libraries. The assay was immunoSEQ multiplex PCR, and TCRdb's table has in-frame clones only and misses some. Counted here are about 130,000 clones, around 84% occurring once; the ten biggest clones make up 3.3%. With respect to this clone: Its antigen is still unknown.

The chain couples TRBV11-2 to TRBJ2-7; no clear D. This material consisted of PBMCs, taken after 24 months of ibrutinib treatment. The TCR was taken from a human donor with chronic lymphocytic leukemia. CDR3: CASSFIGYEQYF. CDR3 in DNA: TGTGCCAGCAGCTTTATAGGTTACGAGCAGTACTTC. Using reference TRBV11-2 and TRBJ2-7 for the parts outside the CDR3, the full variable domain is EAGVAQSPRYKIIEKRQSVAFWCNPISGHATLYWYQQILGQGPKLLIQFQNNGVVDDSQLPKDRFSAERLKGVDSTLKIQPAKLEDSAVYLCASSFIGYEQYFGPGTRLTVT.